What follows are 28 T cell receptor beta chains derived from one specimen sequenced in a study of shared clonotypes between healthy human individuals. This table comes from immunoSEQ multiplex PCR, and its TCRdb copy is limited to in-frame clones, with some not included. The table has 2 million to 3 million clones, approximately 93% seen once; the top ten hold approximately 0.36%. Sequenced input: naive CD4+ T cells from PBMCs. Subset specified: CD45RA+ positively selected. The receptors come from a man aged 18 to 35 in good health. Some clones in this sample may be carry-over from other donors' samples.

This chain joins TRBV19 and TRBJ2-3; D possibly corresponds to TRBD1 (5 bases). V lost 1 base, J lost 2 bases, and 13 bases lay in between. The CDR3 is made up of 16 amino acids. Germline V gives CDR1 LNHDA, CDR2 SQIVND (reference sequence). CDR3 sequence reads: CASSIVGKGYTDTQYF. DNA of the CDR3: TGTGCCAGTAGTATAGTGGGGAAGGGGTACACAGATACGCAGTATTTT.

This clone was found once. Additional DNA sequences in this sample encode the identical CDR3. The chain couples TRBV18 to TRBJ2-3; 10 positions agree with TRBD1. Trimming removed 3 bases from V and 0 bases from J; junction bases left unmatched: 3. The CDR3 consists of 16 residues. Germline assignment: CDR1 KGHSH and CDR2 LQKENI. The CDR3 DNA reads as TGTGCCAGCTCACCCCCGGGACAGGGGAGCACAGATACGCAGTATTTT. This translates into CASSPPGQGSTDTQYF.

The chain couples TRBV4-2 to TRBJ2-3; 15 nucleotides agree with TRBD2. Trimming at V came to 1 base and at J to 2 bases, leaving 10 bases not matched to a gene. This CDR3 is 20 amino acids long. Germline CDR1 is LGHNA and CDR2 is YNFKEQ. The CDR3 spells CASSQALGLAGGHSTDTQYF. Written as DNA, the CDR3 is TGTGCCAGCAGCCAAGCCCTGGGACTAGCGGGAGGCCACTCCACAGATACGCAGTATTTT.

The chain joins TRBV2 to TRBJ1-6, with D uncertain. In germline, CDR1 is SNHLY, CDR2 FYNNEI. This CDR3 is built from 11 residues. Between the trimmed V and J ends, which lost 5 bases and 9 bases, there was a span of 5 bases. CDR3 residues: CASSNTSPLHF. CDR3 sequence (DNA): TGTGCCAGCAGTAATACTTCACCCCTCCACTTT.

The chain links TRBV5-6 to TRBJ2-5, with D possibly being TRBD1 (5 bases). The end of the DNA aligns better with TRBJ2-7, so the J call may be wrong. The CDR3 sequence is 13 residues long. From germline, CDR1 is SGHDT and CDR2 YYEEEE. The CDR3 DNA reads TGTGCCAGCAGCTTATTTCAGGGTGACGAGCAGTACTTC. Encoded protein: CASSLFQGDEQYF.

The rearrangement joins TRBV5-1 to TRBJ2-7; weak D call: TRBD1 (5 bases). Trimming took off 4 bases at V and 6 bases at J, with 17 bases between the two ends. The germline CDR1 and CDR2 sequences are SGHRS and YFSETQ. The CDR3 is made up of 14 amino acids. For the CDR3, the DNA is TGCGCCAGCAGCACCCTGAATCAGGGTGGCGAGCAGTACTTC. This encodes CASSTLNQGGEQYF.

The V call is TRBV7-6, the J call TRBJ2-7; D not certain. Germline V CDR1 and CDR2: SGHVS, FNYEAQ. V lost 2 bases and J 6 bases, leaving 8 bases between the germline ends. The CDR3 length is 12 residues. CDR3 residues: CASSLRSGEQYF. CDR3 in DNA: TGTGCCAGCAGCTTACGGTCCGGCGAGCAGTACTTC.

V is TRBV6-4 and J is TRBJ1-2, with 9 bases matching TRBD1. Trimming cost V 3 bases and J 8 bases; bases outside gene matches: 4. CDR3 length: 13 residues. CDR1 and CDR2 (germline): MRHNA, SNTAGT. In DNA, the CDR3 is TGTGCCAGCAGTGAAAGGACAGGGGAAGGCTACACCTTC. Its translation: CASSERTGEGYTF.

The chain recombines TRBV29-1 with TRBJ2-7; D could derive from TRBD1 or TRBD2 (6 bases each). The germline V gene has CDR1 SQVTM and CDR2 ANQGSEA. The CDR3 consists of 14 residues. V was clipped by 6 bases and J by 7 bases, with 22 bases between them. CDR3 sequence: CSVGLGHAAGEQYF. For the CDR3, the DNA is TGCAGCGTGGGGTTGGGACACGCGGCGGGGGAGCAGTACTTC.

V usage is TRBV5-1 and J usage is TRBJ1-2; D perhaps matches TRBD1 (5 bases). From germline, CDR1 is SGHRS and CDR2 YFSETQ. Trimming stripped 3 bases from V and 8 bases from J, with 23 bases between. The CDR3 consists of 16 residues. CDR3 bases: TGCGCCAGCAGCTGGGACGGGGCCAGGGAGATTTGGGGCTACACCTTC. The encoded protein is CASSWDGAREIWGYTF.

V gene TRBV5-4 combines with J gene TRBJ2-7, with D tentatively TRBD2 (6 bases). The germline CDR1 and CDR2 sequences are SGHNT and YYREEE (reference sequence). V lost 4 bases to trimming and J lost 6 bases, with 20 bases between them. CDR3 size: 15 residues. CDR3 in amino acids: CASSRSGGTEAEQYF. CDR3 DNA: TGTGCCAGCAGCCGATCAGGCGGGACCGAGGCCGAGCAGTACTTC.

The gene calls are TRBV30 and TRBJ2-1, with 15 bases lining up with TRBD2. Trimming took 3 bases from V and 1 from J; bases not matched to a gene: 13. Germline loops: CDR1 GTSNPN, CDR2 SVGIG (reference sequence). The CDR3 length is 20 residues. CDR3 DNA: TGTGCCTGGAGGGGGATACCGGGACTAGCGGGAGGAAGGTCCTACAATGAGCAGTTCTTC. Its translation is CAWRGIPGLAGGRSYNEQFF.

The V call is TRBV6-1, the J call TRBJ2-7; TRBD1 matches at 7 bases. The germline CDR1 and CDR2 sequences are MNHNS and SASEGT. The CDR3 length is 14 residues. V lost 8 bases, J lost 3 bases, and 10 bases stayed unmatched. The CDR3 region is CASRTQGQHYEQYF. In DNA, the CDR3 is TGTGCCAGCCGCACCCAGGGACAGCACTACGAGCAGTACTTC.

This clone was observed a handful of times. The CDR3 coding sequence is TGTGCCAGCAGCTCGGGACGGATTAATGAAAAACTGTTTTTT. Protein sequence: CASSSGRINEKLFF. The chain carries TRBV7-9 and TRBJ1-4; D is perhaps TRBD1 (5 bases). Germline-derived CDR1 and CDR2 are SEHNR and FQNEAQ (reference sequence). V was cut by 4 bases and J by 4 bases, with 10 bases left in between. The CDR3 spans 14 residues.

CDR3 region: CASSLEGAPWPQHF. The CDR3 coding sequence is TGCGCCAGCAGCTTGGAAGGGGCCCCATGGCCCCAGCATTTT. V is TRBV5-1 and J is TRBJ1-5; a weak D match, TRBD1 (5 bases). The CDR3 has 14 amino acids. Germline lookup yields CDR1 SGHRS and CDR2 YFSETQ. V lost 0 bases, J lost 9 bases, and 13 bases lay in between.

This sequence joins TRBV9 and TRBJ2-3; 11 bases match TRBD2. CDR3 size: 16 residues. V dropped 4 bases and J dropped 3; count of bases not matched to a gene: 7. Germline V gene lookup returns CDR1 SGDLS and CDR2 YYNGEE. CDR3 nucleotides: TGTGCCAGCAGCCCCAGACTAGCGGGACGAACAGATACGCAGTATTTT. Protein: CASSPRLAGRTDTQYF.

The chain employs TRBV7-9 and TRBJ2-7; D may be TRBD1 (6 bases). Trimming cost V 6 bases and J 0 bases, with 15 bases left between them. This CDR3 has 15 residues. CDR1 SEHNR and CDR2 FQNEAQ come from the germline V gene (reference sequence). The CDR3 DNA sequence: TGTGCCAGCAGACCGGGACACCTAAGCTCCTACGAGCAGTACTTC. As protein: CASRPGHLSSYEQYF.

About this clone itself: The junction differs from germline at one of its ends, possibly a read error. The J gene is TRBJ2-4, the V gene TRBV7-2, with D unresolved. The germline CDR1 and CDR2 sequences are SGHTA and FQGNSA. The CDR3 length is 19 residues. The chain's CDR3 is CASSSPLNWLAPSKNIQYF. The CDR3 DNA follows: TGTGCCAGCAGCTCCCCACTGAATTGGCTGGCACCCTCCAAGAACATTCAGTACTTC.

V and J are TRBV2 and TRBJ2-5, with a possible D match to TRBD1 (6 bases). The DNA matches TRBJ2-7 better at its end, which makes the J call doubtful. Germline lookup yields CDR1 SNHLY and CDR2 FYNNEI. This CDR3 region has 12 residues. Here the CDR3 reads CASTGAGFEQYF. Here the CDR3 DNA reads TGTGCCAGCACAGGGGCCGGGTTCGAGCAGTACTTC.

The rearrangement uses TRBV5-1 and TRBJ2-5; maybe TRBD2 (6 bases). V was pared by 3 bases and J by 5 bases, with 17 bases between. Germline V gene lookup returns CDR1 SGHRS and CDR2 YFSETQ. The CDR3 length is 15 residues. CDR3: CASSSTGSGRETQYF. The CDR3 bases are TGCGCCAGCAGCTCCACAGGCTCGGGGAGGGAGACCCAGTACTTC.

V gene TRBV5-1 combines with J gene TRBJ2-3; D gene ambiguous. Germline V lookup: CDR1 SGHRS, CDR2 YFSETQ. The CDR3 sequence is 15 residues long. Trimming shortened V by 5 bases and J by 4 bases, and 17 bases separated the two germline ends. CDR3 coding DNA: TGCGCCAGCAGGGGCTACTTACTGGAAGCAGATACGCAGTATTTT. It translates to CASRGYLLEADTQYF.

With respect to this clone: Other nucleotide sequences in the sample specify the same CDR3. The chain couples TRBV18 to TRBJ2-3; 10 bases match TRBD2. V was pared by 5 bases and J by 0 bases, with 5 bases of the junction left unmatched. CDR3 length: 16 amino acids. From germline, CDR1 is KGHSH and CDR2 LQKENI. This CDR3 reads CASSSWTSGSTDTQYF. The DNA for the CDR3 is TGTGCCAGCTCATCATGGACTAGCGGCAGCACAGATACGCAGTATTTT.

The CDR3 DNA reads as TGTGCCAGCAGTGAATGGCGAGGGTCTGGAAACACCATATATTTT. Residues: CASSEWRGSGNTIYF. The rearrangement uses TRBV25-1 and TRBJ1-3; D gene ambiguous. V gave up 1 base and J gave up 1 base, with 8 bases separating them. Germline CDR1 is MGHDK and CDR2 is SYGVNS. The CDR3 covers 15 residues.

The V call is TRBV19, the J call TRBJ1-5, with no clear D. This CDR3 region has 12 residues. V lost 9 bases and J 3 bases, leaving 9 bases between the germline ends. Germline lookup yields CDR1 LNHDA and CDR2 SQIVND (reference sequence). CDR3 nucleotides: TGTGCCAGCGGACTTCTCAATCAGCCCCAGCATTTT. Its protein product is CASGLLNQPQHF. The full variable domain, its missing parts supplied by reference TRBV19 and TRBJ1-5, is DGGITQSPKYLFRKEGQNVTLSCEQNLNHDAMYWYRQDPGQGLRLIYYSQIVNDFQKGDIAEGYSVSREKKESFPLTVTSAQKNPTAFYLCASGLLNQPQHFGDGTRLSIL.

The chain joins TRBV18 to TRBJ1-2, with 11 positions matching TRBD1. There are 15 residues in the CDR3. The V and J ends lost 2 bases and 4 bases, in that order; junction bases with no gene match: 3. Looked up from germline, CDR1 is KGHSH and CDR2 is LQKENI. CDR3 nucleotides: TGTGCCAGCTCACCAGGGACAGGGGGAATCTATGGCTACACCTTC. Protein sequence: CASSPGTGGIYGYTF.

The chain links TRBV11-3 to TRBJ2-1; 9 nucleotides agree with TRBD1. The V gene end was trimmed by 6 bases and the J gene end by 10 bases; junction bases not matched to a gene: 16. CDR3 length: 16 residues. Germline CDR1 and CDR2: SGHNT and YENEEA. CDR3 sequence reads: CASSLTFGDRDREQFF. DNA of the CDR3: TGTGCCAGCAGTTTAACGTTTGGGGACAGGGATCGGGAGCAGTTCTTC.

As concerns this clone: This CDR3 is also generated by other DNA sequences in the sample. CDR3 sequence: CASSVDPMNTEAFF. For the CDR3, the DNA is TGTGCCAGCAGCGTGGACCCAATGAACACTGAAGCTTTCTTT. The rearrangement uses TRBV9 and TRBJ1-1; D call uncertain. V was cut by 2 bases and J by 0 bases, with 8 bases left in between. Germline CDR1 SGDLS, CDR2 YYNGEE. This CDR3 is built from 14 residues. The variable domain in full, completed from reference TRBV9 and TRBJ1-1, reads DSGVTQTPKHLITATGQRVTLRCSPRSGDLSVYWYQQSLDQGLQFLIQYYNGEERAKGNILERFSAQQFPDLHSELNLSSLELGDSALYFCASSVDPMNTEAFFGQGTRLTVV.

The chain combines TRBV27 with TRBJ2-1; 12 bases agree with TRBD2. The germline V gene encodes CDR1 MNHEY and CDR2 SMNVEV (reference sequence). V was clipped by 3 bases and J by 7 bases; unmatched bases: 7. The CDR3 runs to 16 residues. CDR3 residues: CASSLNYGLAGNEQFF. DNA for the CDR3: TGTGCCAGCAGTTTGAATTACGGACTAGCGGGGAATGAGCAGTTCTTC.